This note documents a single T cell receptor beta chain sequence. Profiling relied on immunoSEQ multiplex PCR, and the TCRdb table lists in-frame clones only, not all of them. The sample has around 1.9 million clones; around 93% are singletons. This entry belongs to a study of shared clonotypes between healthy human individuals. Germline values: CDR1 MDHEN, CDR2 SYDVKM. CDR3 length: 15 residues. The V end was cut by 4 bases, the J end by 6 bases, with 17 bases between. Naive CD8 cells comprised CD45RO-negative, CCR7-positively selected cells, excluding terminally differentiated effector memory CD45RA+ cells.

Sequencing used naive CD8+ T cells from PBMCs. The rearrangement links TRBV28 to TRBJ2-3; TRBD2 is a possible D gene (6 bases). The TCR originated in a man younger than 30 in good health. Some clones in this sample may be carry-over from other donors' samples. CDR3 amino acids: CASSSDGGSRDTQYF. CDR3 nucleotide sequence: TGTGCCAGCAGTTCCGACGGGGGATCGAGGGATACGCAGTATTTT.